Listed here are 18 T cell receptor beta chains from one sample, sequenced in a study of T cells after yellow fever vaccination. MiXCR, applied by TCRdb to the 5' RACE reads, yields one record per CDR3 protein. The profile covers 610,000 or so distinct CDR3 sequences, with roughly an eighth appearing a single time and approximately 15% taken by the ten largest. The sample here was PBMCs, taken on the day of the yellow fever booster vaccination. These receptors came from a young man who received the YFV17D yellow fever vaccine.

This clonotype was seen only a few times. The chain has TRBV28 and TRBJ2-5, with 7 bases lining up with TRBD2. CDR1 and CDR2 from the germline V gene are MDHEN and SYDVKM. Germline trimming cut 4 bases from V and 2 bases from J; bases unmatched to any gene: 13. The length of the CDR3 is 17 residues. The CDR3 bases are TGTGCCAGCAGTTCCCTCGGGGAGGGCAGGGCTCAAGAGACCCAGTACTTC. Translated: CASSSLGEGRAQETQYF. Full variable domain (remainder filled in from reference TRBV28 and TRBJ2-5): DVKVTQSSRYLVKRTGEKVFLECVQDMDHENMFWYRQDPGLGLRLIYFSYDVKMKEKGDIPEGYSVSREKKERFSLILESASTNQTSMYLCASSSLGEGRAQETQYFGPGTRLLVL.

The gene calls are TRBV7-2 and TRBJ2-1, with D perhaps TRBD1 or TRBD2 (5 bases each). The V end was cut by 4 bases, the J end by 4 bases, with 17 bases between. In germline, CDR1 is SGHTA, CDR2 FQGNSA. This CDR3 contains 16 residues. CDR3 nucleotide sequence: TGTGCCAGCAGCTCCAGAGGGGCGACAACATACAATGAGCAGTTCTTC. Translation: CASSSRGATTYNEQFF. Complete variable domain (other parts from reference TRBV7-2 and TRBJ2-1): GAGVSQSPSNKVTEKGKDVELRCDPISGHTALYWYRQSLGQGLEFLIYFQGNSAPDKSGLPSDRFSAERTGGSVSTLTIQRTQQEDSAVYLCASSSRGATTYNEQFFGPGTRLTVL.

The gene calls are TRBV20-1 and TRBJ2-1; 8 bases map to TRBD2. This CDR3 has 12 residues. The V segment lost 7 bases and the J segment 5 bases; nucleotides outside the gene matches: 4. From germline, CDR1 is DFQATT and CDR2 SNEGSKA (reference sequence). CDR3 loop: CSVRGGNNEQFF. The CDR3 nucleotides are TGCAGTGTACGGGGGGGGAACAATGAGCAGTTCTTC.

Ten or more counts support this clonotype. V and J are TRBV5-1 and TRBJ2-7; 7 nucleotides agree with TRBD1. After removal of 4 bases from V and 2 bases from J, the junction contained 6 bases not matched to a gene. The V gene's germline CDR1 is SGHRS and CDR2 YFSETQ. The CDR3 is made up of 14 amino acids. The CDR3 region has the DNA TGCGCCAGCAGCCGGGACAGCCAAGCCTACGAGCAGTACTTC. Amino acids: CASSRDSQAYEQYF.

This clonotype has more than one count but fewer than ten. The chain is built from TRBV29-1 and TRBJ2-1; 13 bases fit TRBD2. The CDR3 length is 16 residues. Germline V lookup: CDR1 SQVTM, CDR2 ANQGSEA. J lost 4 bases, V lost 1 base, and 4 bases had no gene match. This chain's CDR3 is CSVEGTSGRAYNEQFF. The CDR3 DNA is TGCAGCGTTGAAGGTACTAGCGGGAGGGCATACAATGAGCAGTTCTTC.

This clonotype has only a few counts. The V and J genes are TRBV6-2 or TRBV6-3 and TRBJ2-1; D is possibly TRBD2 (6 bases). The germline V and J ends were trimmed by 7 bases and 5 bases, with 15 bases remaining between them. This CDR3 is built from 14 residues. The germline gives CDR1 MNHEY, CDR2 SVGEGT. CDR3 in amino acids: CASKPGLANNEQFF. DNA of the CDR3: TGTGCCAGCAAACCGGGACTCGCCAACAATGAGCAGTTCTTC.

The chain links TRBV12-3 or TRBV12-4 to TRBJ2-1; 11 positions match TRBD2. This CDR3 is 17 amino acids long. V gave up 3 bases and J gave up 7 bases; unmatched junction bases: 11. CDR3 protein: CASSFRASGRTGNEQFF. The CDR3 DNA follows: TGTGCCAGCAGTTTCAGGGCTAGCGGGAGGACCGGGAATGAGCAGTTCTTC.

The chain uses TRBV7-6 and TRBJ2-7; unclear D gene. The ends were cut back, 1 base at V and 3 bases at J, with 19 bases in the middle. CDR3 length: 17 amino acids. CDR1 is SGHVS and CDR2 is FNYEAQ in the germline V gene. CDR3 DNA: TGTGCCAGCAGCTTAGGTTACGGTCAGACCTTGGACTACGAGCAGTACTTC. Encoded protein: CASSLGYGQTLDYEQYF. The full variable domain, in which reference TRBV7-6 and TRBJ2-7 provide the parts outside the CDR3, is GAGVSQSPRYKVTKRGQDVALRCDPISGHVSLYWYRQALGQGPEFLTYFNYEAQQDKSGLPNDRFSAERPEGSISTLTIQRTEQRDSAMYRCASSLGYGQTLDYEQYFGPGTRLTVT.

This clonotype has only a few counts. The chain recombines TRBV9 with TRBJ2-1, with 8 bases lining up with TRBD2. V gave up 1 base and J gave up 9 bases; unmatched junction bases: 6. Germline V lookup: CDR1 SGDLS, CDR2 YYNGEE. This CDR3 spans 14 amino acids. CDR3 amino acids: CASSVKSGSREQFF. CDR3 DNA sequence: TGTGCCAGCAGCGTAAAAAGCGGGAGTCGTGAGCAGTTCTTC. The whole variable domain, filled in from reference TRBV9 and TRBJ2-1, reads DSGVTQTPKHLITATGQRVTLRCSPRSGDLSVYWYQQSLDQGLQFLIQYYNGEERAKGNILERFSAQQFPDLHSELNLSSLELGDSALYFCASSVKSGSREQFFGPGTRLTVL.

This clonotype showed up just a few times. The J gene is TRBJ2-7, the V gene TRBV5-1; D gene unclear. Germline loops: CDR1 SGHRS, CDR2 YFSETQ. Trimming stripped 4 bases from V and 2 bases from J, with 16 bases between. The CDR3 spans 15 residues. CDR3 amino acids: CASSPMGGETYEQYF. The CDR3 bases are TGCGCCAGCAGCCCGATGGGCGGAGAAACCTACGAGCAGTACTTC.

At least ten counts were recorded for this clonotype. This chain uses TRBV28 with TRBJ1-3; TRBD1 matches 9 bases. Unmatched junction bases numbered 5, after V lost 5 bases and J lost 3 bases. Germline CDR1 MDHEN, CDR2 SYDVKM. CDR3 length equals 15 residues. Here the CDR3 DNA reads TGTGCCAGCAGTCCAACAGGGGGCGGTGGAAACACCATATATTTT. This sequence encodes CASSPTGGGGNTIYF.

This chain joins TRBV3-1 and TRBJ2-2; 7 bases match TRBD1. V lost 11 bases, J lost 3 bases, and 12 bases stayed unmatched. The CDR3 is 15 amino acids. The germline V gene encodes CDR1 LGHDT and CDR2 YNNKEL (reference sequence). The CDR3 nucleotides are TGTGCCTGCTGCCAGAGACAGGGATACACCGGGGAGCTGTTTTTT. The encoded protein is CACCQRQGYTGELFF.

This chain uses TRBV12-3 or TRBV12-4 with TRBJ2-1; either TRBD1 or TRBD2 may supply D (6 bases each). The CDR3 spans 14 residues. V was shortened by 6 bases and J by 7 bases, with 16 bases between the two germline ends. DNA of the CDR3: TGTGCCAGCAGCCGATTGAGGGGGGTGAATGAGCAGTTCTTC. Translating it yields CASSRLRGVNEQFF.

The chain joins TRBV20-1 to TRBJ2-7; 11 bases line up with TRBD2. Germline V gene lookup returns CDR1 DFQATT and CDR2 SNEGSKA (reference sequence). Trimming cost V 1 base and J 3 bases; bases outside gene matches: 11. CDR3 length: 17 residues. The DNA of the CDR3 is TGCAGTGCTAGAGGCCCTCGACTAGCGGGGACGTTCTACGAGCAGTACTTC. This translates into CSARGPRLAGTFYEQYF.

This clonotype has only a few counts. This chain joins TRBV12-3 or TRBV12-4 and TRBJ2-3, with TRBD2 matching 7 bases. Trimming at V came to 5 bases and at J to 6 bases, leaving 5 bases not matched to a gene. This CDR3 has 13 amino acids. In DNA form, the CDR3 reads TGTGCCAGCAGTGAAAGCGGGATCGATACGCAGTATTTT. Translated, it gives CASSESGIDTQYF.

This clonotype has more than one count but fewer than ten. CDR3 in DNA: TGTGCCAGCAGTTTATCCTCGGGACTAGGGTCAATTGGGGAGACCCAGTACTTC. This translates into CASSLSSGLGSIGETQYF. V gene TRBV28 combines with J gene TRBJ2-5; 8 bases fit TRBD2. V shed 1 base, J shed 5 bases, and the junction held 15 bases outside the gene matches. Germline V lookup: CDR1 MDHEN, CDR2 SYDVKM. CDR3 size: 18 residues.

The CDR3 coding sequence is TGTGCCAGCACTCCCCCTTTGGAGGGGGTCAAAAACATTCAGTACTTC. Encoded protein: CASTPPLEGVKNIQYF. This sequence joins TRBV21-1 and TRBJ2-4; the table's TRBD1 call for D was not verified on the DNA. TRBV21-1 is a pseudogene. This CDR3 is 16 amino acids long.

The rearrangement links TRBV12-3 or TRBV12-4 to TRBJ2-1; TRBD2 matches 11 bases. Germline trimming cut 3 bases from V and 8 bases from J; bases unmatched to any gene: 6. The CDR3 length is 15 residues. The CDR3 DNA reads TGTGCCAGCAGTTTTTCGGTAGCGGGAGGGGATGAGCAGTTCTTC. Protein product: CASSFSVAGGDEQFF.